The subject of this entry is one T cell receptor beta chain. Antigen: not known. This record belongs to a study of graft-versus-host responses after intestinal transplantation. Study-level results: GvH clonotypes were identified within recipient marrow, with a subset emerging first in ileum or blood.

The CDR3 runs 15 residues. From germline, CDR1 is SGHRS and CDR2 YFSETQ. J gave up 7 bases and V 0 bases, and 7 bases lay outside the gene matches. Repertoires were generated with immunoSEQ multiplex PCR, while TCRdb's copy carries only in-frame clones and drops some. The sample has some 80,000 clones; 75% to 95% are singletons. V and J are TRBV5-1 and TRBJ2-1; 7 positions agree with TRBD2. The sequence derives from a human donor who was the organ donor for an intestinal transplant. The input for sequencing was unstimulated CD8+ T cells sorted from spleen or lymph node cells, taken before transplant. The CDR3 DNA is TGCGCCAGCAGCTTGGTATGGCGGGAGAATAATGAGCAGTTCTTC. It encodes CASSLVWRENNEQFF.